The 9 T cell receptor beta chains below all came from one sample that was sequenced in a study of vaccination and CD4 T cells after COVID-19 (dated by TCRdb to 2021 to 2024). Receptors were amplified or captured by PCR. Sequencing used an Illumina iSeq 100. TCR sequencing of DNA from cultured CD4+ T cells used the Oncomine TCR Beta short-read assay at the Johns Hopkins FTIC core. Starting from the raw public reads, TCRdb applied fastp trimming at Q25, assembled clones with MiXCR and retained in-frame beta chains. Each CDR3 protein gets just one entry, which takes the most common genes and DNA from the rows behind it. The sample profile shows 20,000 to 25,000 distinct CDR3 sequences; 35% to 40% of them were found once. Over 4% of the sample rests with the top ten. The meaning of the sample's treatment or condition label: roughly nine-day PBMC culture with coronavirus spike peptide pools or control peptides (ViraFEST assay).

These TCRs' antigens remain unknown. The sample was CD4+ T cells from blood, cultured in vitro, taken before SARS-CoV-2 vaccination. These receptors originate from a human donor who had recovered from COVID-19.

The table lists this clonotype with a few counts. V and J are TRBV19 and TRBJ1-5; TRBD1 aligns across 9 bases. Unmatched junction bases numbered 7, after V lost 3 bases and J lost 7 bases. The CDR3 has 15 residues. From germline, CDR1 is LNHDA and CDR2 SQIVND (reference sequence). CDR3: CASSIPGTGNQPQHF. The CDR3 nucleotides read TGTGCCAGTAGTATTCCCGGGACAGGGAACCAGCCCCAGCATTTT.

This clonotype turned up a few times. The chain joins TRBV7-2 to TRBJ2-7; 7 bases are shared with TRBD2. The CDR3 totals 15 residues. The junction had 10 bases not matched to a gene; V was cut back by 5 bases and J by 3 bases. Germline V gene sequence: CDR1 SGHTA, CDR2 FQGNSA. The CDR3 loop is CASSGSTSRYYEQYF. As DNA, the CDR3 is TGTGCCAGCAGCGGGTCGACTAGCCGGTACTACGAGCAGTACTTC.

The chain carries TRBV7-8 and TRBJ2-2; D call uncertain. This CDR3 has 15 amino acids. The germline V gene has CDR1 SGHVS and CDR2 FQNEAQ. V dropped 6 bases and J dropped 3 bases, with 14 bases sitting between them. CDR3 loop: CASRSTDGHTGELFF. In DNA form, the CDR3 reads TGTGCCAGCAGATCAACCGACGGCCACACCGGGGAGCTGTTTTTT.

The gene calls are TRBV7-6 and TRBJ2-7; D is undetermined. The CDR3 runs 12 residues. CDR1 SGHVS and CDR2 FNYEAQ come from the germline V gene. V lost 1 base, J lost 3 bases, and 4 bases lay in between. The CDR3, as DNA: TGTGCCAGCAGCTTAGGTGACTACGAGCAGTACTTC. Translating gives CASSLGDYEQYF. Drawing the rest from reference TRBV7-6 and TRBJ2-7, the complete variable domain is GAGVSQSPRYKVTKRGQDVALRCDPISGHVSLYWYRQALGQGPEFLTYFNYEAQQDKSGLPNDRFSAERPEGSISTLTIQRTEQRDSAMYRCASSLGDYEQYFGPGTRLTVT.

In this sample, this clonotype is medium-sized. V is TRBV20-1 and J is TRBJ1-6, with TRBD1 matching 7 bases. This CDR3 has 16 amino acids. V lost 1 base to trimming and J lost 7 bases; unmatched junction nucleotides: 10. The V gene's germline CDR1 is DFQATT and CDR2 SNEGSKA (reference sequence). The CDR3 here is CSARGWTGTINSPLHF. The DNA of the CDR3 is TGCAGTGCTAGAGGGTGGACAGGCACAATCAATTCACCCCTCCACTTT.

The chain joins TRBV6-2 or TRBV6-3 to TRBJ2-5, with D perhaps TRBD2 (6 bases). This CDR3 is built from 11 residues. Germline lookup yields CDR1 MNHEY and CDR2 SVGEGT. Trimming left V 2 bases short and J 10 bases short, with 8 bases between. For the CDR3, the DNA is TGTGCCAGCAGTTACCAGGGAGGCCAGTACTTC. The encoded protein is CASSYQGGQYF.

The V call is TRBV6-2 or TRBV6-3, the J call TRBJ1-1, with TRBD1 as a possible D gene (6 bases). The CDR3 contains 14 residues. Germline values: CDR1 MNHEY, CDR2 SVGEGT. Deletions cut 5 bases from V and 11 bases from J, with 21 bases between. The CDR3 coding sequence is TGTGCCAGCAGTCGGCAAGGACAGACCGGTGGGGCTTTCTTT. This codes for CASSRQGQTGGAFF.

This clonotype was seen more than once but under ten times. The CDR3 loop reads CASSPRDRVYEQYF. Written as DNA, the CDR3 is TGTGCCAGTAGTCCGCGGGACAGGGTCTACGAGCAGTACTTC. The J gene is TRBJ2-7, the V gene TRBV19, with 9 bases lining up with TRBD1. V shed 5 bases and J 3 bases; nucleotides not matched to a gene: 5. There are 14 residues in the CDR3. The germline V gene encodes CDR1 LNHDA and CDR2 SQIVND (reference sequence).

This chain uses TRBV21-1 with TRBJ1-1. TRBV21-1 has pseudogene status. This CDR3 spans 14 amino acids. The CDR3 reads CASSKARRNTEAFF. In nucleotides, the CDR3 is TGTGCCAGCAGCAAAGCTCGGAGGAACACTGAAGCTTTCTTT.